Listed below are T cell receptor beta chains from one sample, sequenced in a study of cytomegalovirus exposure and HLA in healthy donors. Some clones are missing from TCRdb's copy, which holds only in-frame ones; the method was immunoSEQ multiplex PCR. The sample lists 110,000 to 150,000 clones; about four fifths were seen once. Sequenced input: PBMCs. The receptors shown here come from a man aged 40-49 years in good health and CMV-seronegative. CDR3s include the opening cysteine and the closing phenylalanine or tryptophan. A D gene is named only where the DNA matches it firmly. Size is stated for part of the rows, as once, few or many counts, or as a class when the clone is expanded.

v_call: TRBV6-4; d_call: TRBD1; j_call: TRBJ1-1; clone_size: -; cdr3_aa: CASRGDRGTEAFF; cdr3_nt: TGTGCCAGCAGGGGGGACAGGGGTACTGAAGCTTTCTTT
v_call: TRBV4-2; d_call: -; j_call: TRBJ1-5; clone_size: -; cdr3_aa: CASSQVEASNQPQHF; cdr3_nt: TGTGCCAGCAGCCAAGTCGAGGCTAGCAATCAGCCCCAGCATTTT
v_call: TRBV2; d_call: TRBD1; j_call: TRBJ1-6; clone_size: once; cdr3_aa: CASSEDRDASLHF; cdr3_nt: TGTGCCAGCAGTGAGGACAGGGATGCATCCCTCCACTTT
v_call: TRBV11-2; d_call: -; j_call: TRBJ1-1; clone_size: -; cdr3_aa: CASSLSRGLNTEAFF; cdr3_nt: TGTGCCAGCAGCCTATCACGGGGGTTAAACACTGAAGCTTTCTTT
v_call: TRBV7-9; d_call: TRBD1; j_call: TRBJ2-3; clone_size: -; cdr3_aa: CASSPGWDRGARSTDTQYF; cdr3_nt: TGTGCCAGCAGCCCGGGGTGGGACAGGGGCGCAAGGAGCACAGATACGCAGTATTTT
v_call: TRBV2; d_call: TRBD1; j_call: TRBJ2-7; clone_size: -; cdr3_aa: CASSARDRSSYEQYF; cdr3_nt: TGTGCCAGCAGTGCCCGGGACAGGAGCTCCTACGAGCAGTACTTC
v_call: TRBV11-2; d_call: -; j_call: TRBJ2-7; clone_size: -; cdr3_aa: CASSFVRSYEQYF; cdr3_nt: TGTGCCAGCAGCTTCGTAAGGAGCTACGAGCAGTACTTC
v_call: TRBV27; d_call: -; j_call: TRBJ2-1; clone_size: -; cdr3_aa: CASSWGPYNEQFF; cdr3_nt: TGTGCCAGCAGTTGGGGCCCCTACAATGAGCAGTTCTTC
v_call: TRBV11-2; d_call: TRBD1; j_call: TRBJ2-7; clone_size: -; cdr3_aa: CASSPGQGAYEQYF; cdr3_nt: TGTGCCAGCAGCCCGGGACAGGGGGCATACGAGCAGTACTTC
v_call: TRBV7-6; d_call: -; j_call: TRBJ2-1; clone_size: -; cdr3_aa: CASSLFGGNSYNEQFF; cdr3_nt: TGTGCCAGCAGCTTATTCGGGGGAAACTCCTACAATGAGCAGTTCTTC
v_call: TRBV5-4; d_call: -; j_call: TRBJ1-1; clone_size: -; cdr3_aa: CASSFGSGLTEAFF; cdr3_nt: TGTGCCAGCAGCTTTGGTTCGGGGTTGACTGAAGCTTTCTTT
v_call: TRBV14; d_call: TRBD1; j_call: TRBJ2-1; clone_size: -; cdr3_aa: CASSQDRGSIYNEQFF; cdr3_nt: TGTGCCAGCAGCCAGGACAGGGGGTCAATTTACAATGAGCAGTTCTTC
v_call: TRBV7-9; d_call: -; j_call: TRBJ1-4; clone_size: -; cdr3_aa: CASSLQGSREKLFF; cdr3_nt: TGTGCCAGCAGTTTACAGGGTTCGAGGGAAAAACTGTTTTTT
v_call: TRBV5-5; d_call: -; j_call: TRBJ2-5; clone_size: -; cdr3_aa: CASSLAPQETQYF; cdr3_nt: TGTGCCAGCAGCTTGGCCCCGCAGGAGACCCAGTACTTC
v_call: TRBV6-5; d_call: TRBD1; j_call: TRBJ2-2; clone_size: -; cdr3_aa: CASSRGQGTGELFF; cdr3_nt: TGTGCCAGCAGCAGGGGGCAAGGCACCGGGGAGCTGTTTTTT
v_call: TRBV15; d_call: -; j_call: TRBJ1-2; clone_size: -; cdr3_aa: CATSRDLQGYGYTF; cdr3_nt: TGTGCCACCAGCAGAGATCTCCAGGGCTATGGCTACACCTTC
v_call: TRBV9; d_call: -; j_call: TRBJ2-3; clone_size: -; cdr3_aa: CASSADRIASTDTQYF; cdr3_nt: TGTGCCAGCAGCGCGGACAGAATCGCCAGCACAGATACGCAGTATTTT
v_call: TRBV9; d_call: TRBD2; j_call: TRBJ2-1; clone_size: -; cdr3_aa: CASSVATSGGPYNEQFF; cdr3_nt: TGTGCCAGCAGCGTAGCGACTAGCGGGGGCCCTTACAATGAGCAGTTCTTC
v_call: TRBV5-1; d_call: -; j_call: TRBJ2-5; clone_size: -; cdr3_aa: CASSDSRGPEYF; cdr3_nt: TGCGCCAGCAGCGACTCCAGGGGCCCCGAGTACTTC
v_call: TRBV5-1; d_call: -; j_call: TRBJ2-5; clone_size: -; cdr3_aa: CASSSGALQETQYF; cdr3_nt: TGCGCCAGCAGCTCTGGAGCACTGCAAGAGACCCAGTACTTC
v_call: TRBV6-1; d_call: TRBD2; j_call: TRBJ2-7; clone_size: -; cdr3_aa: CASSVASGGASPYEQYF; cdr3_nt: TGTGCCAGCAGTGTGGCTAGCGGGGGGGCCAGTCCCTACGAGCAGTACTTC
v_call: TRBV7-3; d_call: TRBD2; j_call: TRBJ2-2; clone_size: few; cdr3_aa: CASSLLGGGTGELFF; cdr3_nt: TGTGCCAGCAGCTTATTGGGCGGGGGAACCGGGGAGCTGTTTTTT
v_call: TRBV7-3; d_call: -; j_call: TRBJ2-2; clone_size: -; cdr3_aa: CASSYTGAGELFF; cdr3_nt: TGTGCCAGCAGCTACACGGGGGCCGGGGAGCTGTTTTTT
v_call: TRBV5-1; d_call: TRBD1; j_call: TRBJ2-7; clone_size: once; cdr3_aa: CASSLGQGFNEQYF; cdr3_nt: TGCGCCAGCAGCTTGGGACAGGGGTTCAACGAGCAGTACTTC
v_call: TRBV7-8; d_call: TRBD1; j_call: TRBJ1-2; clone_size: -; cdr3_aa: CASSLAQTGANVYGYTF; cdr3_nt: TGTGCCAGCAGCTTAGCGCAGACAGGGGCGAACGTCTATGGCTACACCTTC
v_call: TRBV6-6; d_call: -; j_call: TRBJ2-7; clone_size: few; cdr3_aa: CASRITGTYEQYF; cdr3_nt: TGTGCCAGCAGGATAACAGGGACCTACGAGCAGTACTTC
v_call: TRBV30; d_call: -; j_call: TRBJ1-5; clone_size: -; cdr3_aa: CAWNRDNSNQPQHF; cdr3_nt: TGTGCCTGGAACAGGGACAATAGCAATCAGCCCCAGCATTTT
v_call: TRBV7-9; d_call: TRBD1; j_call: TRBJ2-4; clone_size: -; cdr3_aa: CASSSRQGVGENIQYF; cdr3_nt: TGTGCCAGCAGCTCACGACAGGGAGTGGGTGAAAACATTCAGTACTTC
v_call: TRBV27; d_call: -; j_call: TRBJ1-5; clone_size: -; cdr3_aa: CASSLYDRLNSNQPQHF; cdr3_nt: TGTGCCAGCAGCCTTTACGACAGACTGAATAGCAATCAGCCCCAGCATTTT
v_call: TRBV4-1; d_call: -; j_call: TRBJ1-1; clone_size: -; cdr3_aa: CASSYDRRTPEAFF; cdr3_nt: TGCGCCAGCAGCTACGACAGGAGAACCCCTGAAGCTTTCTTT
v_call: TRBV9; d_call: -; j_call: TRBJ1-1; clone_size: -; cdr3_aa: CASSDGRVAFF; cdr3_nt: TGTGCCAGCAGTGATGGGAGGGTAGCTTTCTTT
v_call: TRBV10-3; d_call: -; j_call: TRBJ2-3; clone_size: few; cdr3_aa: CAIGAFTDTQYF; cdr3_nt: TGTGCCATCGGAGCATTCACAGATACGCAGTATTTT